This TCR beta chain was obtained from a study of blood T cell repertoires in COVID-19. Study overall: Samples representing acute and convalescent COVID-19 were sourced from the United States, Italy and Spain. T cells, B-cell-depleted T cells, or PBMCs supplied cDNA or gDNA.

In the authors' workflow: Counts of nucleated cells, estimated from reference gene primer amplification, were obtained. This table comes from immunoSEQ multiplex PCR, and its TCRdb copy is limited to in-frame clones, with some not included. V and J calls plus clone size are reproduced from that table; the DNA served to infer D and trimming. Here the sample spans about 190,000 clones, around 80% being singletons. Trimming cost V 3 bases and J 4 bases, with 6 bases left between them. Germline assignment: CDR1 LGHDT and CDR2 YNNKEL (reference sequence). The CDR3 contains 12 residues. Patients from Seattle were sampled longitudinally, starting during active infection.

The receptor was derived from a woman aged 80 or over with COVID-19, enrolled during active disease. This chain uses TRBV3-1 (or the pseudogene TRBV3-2) with TRBJ1-1; D unclear. The sequenced sample was peripheral blood. The CDR3 is CASSHGGTEAFF. CDR3 sequence (DNA): TGTGCCAGCAGCCACGGAGGCACTGAAGCTTTCTTT.